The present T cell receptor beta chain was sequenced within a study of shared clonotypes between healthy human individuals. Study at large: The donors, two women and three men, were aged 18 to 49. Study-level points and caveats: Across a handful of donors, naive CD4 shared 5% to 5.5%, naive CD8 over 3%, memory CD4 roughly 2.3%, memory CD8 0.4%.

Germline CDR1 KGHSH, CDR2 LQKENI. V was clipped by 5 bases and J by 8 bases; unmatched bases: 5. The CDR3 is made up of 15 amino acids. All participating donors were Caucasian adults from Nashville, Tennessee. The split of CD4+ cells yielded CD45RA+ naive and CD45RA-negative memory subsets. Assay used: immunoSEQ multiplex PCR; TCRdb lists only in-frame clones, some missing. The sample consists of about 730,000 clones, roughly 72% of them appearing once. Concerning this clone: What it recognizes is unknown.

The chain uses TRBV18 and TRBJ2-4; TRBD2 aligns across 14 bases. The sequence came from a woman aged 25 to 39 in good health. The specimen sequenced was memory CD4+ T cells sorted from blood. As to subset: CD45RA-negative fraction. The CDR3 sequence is CASSRTSGRLDIQYF. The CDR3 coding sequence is TGTGCCAGCTCAAGGACTAGCGGGAGGCTAGACATTCAGTACTTC.